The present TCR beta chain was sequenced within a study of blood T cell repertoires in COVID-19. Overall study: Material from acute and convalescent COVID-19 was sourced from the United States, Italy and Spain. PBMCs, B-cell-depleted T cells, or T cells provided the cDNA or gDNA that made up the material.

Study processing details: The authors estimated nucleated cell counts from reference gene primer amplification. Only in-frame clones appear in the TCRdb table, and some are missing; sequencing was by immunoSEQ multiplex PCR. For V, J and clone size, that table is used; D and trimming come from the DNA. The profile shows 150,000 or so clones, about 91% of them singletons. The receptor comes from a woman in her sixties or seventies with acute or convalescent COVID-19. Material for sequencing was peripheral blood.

The CDR3 DNA follows: TGTGCCAGCAGCTTTCTAGCGGGGGGCTACGAGCAGTACTTC. This translates into CASSFLAGGYEQYF. The V and J genes are TRBV7-2 and TRBJ2-7; TRBD2 agrees at 11 bases. Trimming took 3 bases from V and 3 from J; bases not matched to a gene: 1. In germline, CDR1 is SGHTA, CDR2 FQGNSA. This CDR3 contains 14 residues. The full variable domain, rest sourced from reference TRBV7-2 and TRBJ2-7, is GAGVSQSPSNKVTEKGKDVELRCDPISGHTALYWYRQSLGQGLEFLIYFQGNSAPDKSGLPSDRFSAERTGGSVSTLTIQRTQQEDSAVYLCASSFLAGGYEQYFGPGTRLTVT.